This entry concerns a single T cell receptor beta chain. The sample contains more than one DNA sequence encoding this CDR3. Profiling relied on immunoSEQ multiplex PCR, and the TCRdb table lists in-frame clones only, not all of them. This sample yields roughly 2 million clones, of which just under 95% are seen a single time; 0.85% to 1.3% belongs to the top ten. Naive CD8 cells lacked CD45RO and underwent positive selection for CCR7, leaving out terminally differentiated effector memory CD45RA+ cells. The entry originates in a study of shared clonotypes between healthy human individuals. Sequencing was performed on naive CD8+ T cells sorted from blood. This clonotype was obtained from a man younger than 35 in good health.

The CDR3 coding sequence is TGTGCCAGCAGTGAAGGGCAGCCCCAGCATTTT. Amino acid sequence: CASSEGQPQHF. The gene calls are TRBV6-1 and TRBJ1-5, with no clear D. Trimming removed 1 base from V and 7 bases from J, with 2 bases in between. This CDR3 has 11 amino acids. CDR1 MNHNS and CDR2 SASEGT come from the germline V gene.